Listed here are 27 T cell receptor beta chains from one sample, sequenced in a study of radiation and T cells in renal cell carcinoma. Generated by immunoSEQ multiplex PCR, the TCRdb table keeps only in-frame clones and is missing some. The table includes around 170,000 clones, roughly nine tenths detected once. Noted time point: blood 4 weeks post-SBRT, at nephrectomy. The treatment here: 15 Gy SBRT to primary tumor, nephrectomy 4 weeks later. The sequencing used blood, collected from a patient whose treatment included radiotherapy and nephrectomy. These receptor sequences come from a woman aged 50 to 65 with renal cell carcinoma.

V gene TRBV13 combines with J gene TRBJ2-1; D gene ambiguous. Trimming removed 4 bases at V and 6 bases at J, with 10 bases between. The CDR3 extends over 13 amino acids. Germline CDR1 and CDR2: PRHDT and FYEKMQ (reference sequence). This CDR3 reads CASSSRSPNEQFF. Written as DNA, the CDR3 is TGTGCCAGCAGCTCGAGAAGTCCCAATGAGCAGTTCTTC.

The rearrangement uses TRBV5-6 and TRBJ1-2; D is perhaps TRBD1 (5 bases). The length of the CDR3 is 13 residues. CDR1 SGHDT and CDR2 YYEEEE come from the germline V gene. Trimming took off 4 bases at V and 4 bases at J, with 11 bases between the two ends. The CDR3: CASSPLDSYGYTF. In nucleotides, the CDR3 is TGTGCCAGCAGCCCTCTTGACAGCTATGGCTACACCTTC.

This clone was observed a handful of times. The chain has TRBV6-1 and TRBJ1-6, with a weak D call TRBD1 (6 bases). The V end lost 5 bases, the J end lost 7 bases, and 15 bases lay between the germline ends. CDR1 and CDR2 from the germline V gene are MNHNS and SASEGT. This CDR3 has 15 residues. The CDR3 loop reads CASSSTGLRNSPLHF. In nucleotides, the CDR3 is TGTGCCAGCAGTTCTACAGGGCTAAGGAATTCACCCCTCCACTTT.

This clone was seen just once. The chain combines TRBV5-1 with TRBJ1-2, with D uncertain. The CDR3 has 17 residues. CDR1 is SGHRS and CDR2 is YFSETQ in the germline V gene. V was pared by 3 bases and J by 1 base, with 19 bases between. The CDR3 DNA follows: TGCGCCAGCAGCTCCCCCCTCGGGAGGGAATATAACTATGGCTACACCTTC. This sequence encodes CASSSPLGREYNYGYTF.

The chain combines TRBV20-1 with TRBJ1-1; D might be TRBD1 (5 bases). CDR1 and CDR2 from the germline V gene are DFQATT and SNEGSKA (reference sequence). Trimming took off 6 bases at V and 3 bases at J, with 8 bases between the two ends. The CDR3 is made up of 11 amino acids. CDR3 in amino acids: CSAREHTEAFF. The CDR3, as DNA: TGCAGTGCCAGGGAACACACTGAAGCTTTCTTT.

The chain employs TRBV5-1 and TRBJ1-2; 8 bases are shared with TRBD1. Per the germline V gene, CDR1 is SGHRS and CDR2 is YFSETQ. There are 14 residues in the CDR3. Unmatched junction bases numbered 4, after V lost 4 bases and J lost 2 bases. DNA for the CDR3: TGCGCCAGCAGCCCCGACAGGGGCAACTATGGCTACACCTTC. Translated, it gives CASSPDRGNYGYTF.

The V gene is TRBV19, the J gene TRBJ2-2, with D hard to call. Germline-derived CDR1 and CDR2 are LNHDA and SQIVND (reference sequence). The ends were cut back, 6 bases at V and 0 bases at J, with 5 bases in the middle. The CDR3 totals 13 residues. CDR3 loop: CASRYTNTGELFF. Written as DNA, the CDR3 is TGTGCCAGTAGATACACGAACACCGGGGAGCTGTTTTTT.

This chain links TRBV9 with TRBJ1-2; a possible D gene is TRBD1 (5 bases). The CDR3 contains 14 residues. Germline V gene lookup returns CDR1 SGDLS and CDR2 YYNGEE. The V gene lost 0 bases and the J gene lost 2 bases, with 8 bases spanning the gap. The CDR3 nucleotides read TGTGCCAGCAGCGTAGGACAGACCAACTATGGCTACACCTTC. Translated: CASSVGQTNYGYTF.

V is TRBV21-1 and J is TRBJ1-1. TRBV21-1 is a pseudogene locus. This CDR3 is 14 amino acids long. The CDR3 is CASRAPAGGTEAFF. CDR3 nucleotide sequence: TGTGCCAGCAGAGCTCCCGCCGGGGGCACTGAAGCTTTCTTT.

The V and J genes are TRBV6-5 and TRBJ2-7, with 9 bases lining up with TRBD1. V shed 4 bases and J 7 bases; nucleotides not matched to a gene: 8. The CDR3 is 14 amino acids. CDR1 and CDR2 from the germline V gene are MNHEY and SVGAGI. The chain's CDR3 is CASSLRDREFEQYF. The CDR3 DNA follows: TGTGCCAGCAGTTTGAGGGACAGGGAATTTGAGCAGTACTTC.

The CDR3 nucleotides read TGTGCCAGCAGCCGATTAGGGGGATTGCCCTACGAGCAGTACTTC. Its protein is CASSRLGGLPYEQYF. The chain is built from TRBV2 and TRBJ2-7; D is perhaps TRBD1 (6 bases). With 6 bases removed from V and 2 bases from J, the gap between germline ends came to 17 bases. Germline values: CDR1 SNHLY, CDR2 FYNNEI. This CDR3 spans 15 amino acids.

This chain uses TRBV5-4 with TRBJ1-2, with D perhaps TRBD1 (5 bases). CDR3 length: 13 residues. Trimming removed 4 bases from V and 4 bases from J, with 11 bases in between. Per the germline V gene, CDR1 is SGHNT and CDR2 is YYREEE (reference sequence). CDR3 protein: CASSERTSYGYTF. The CDR3 nucleotides read TGTGCCAGCAGCGAACGGACAAGCTATGGCTACACCTTC.

The V and J genes are TRBV11-2 and TRBJ1-1; D is undetermined. Germline CDR1 is SGHAT and CDR2 is FQNNGV. The CDR3 runs 15 residues. Trimming took 2 bases from V and 8 from J, leaving 18 bases between them. This chain's CDR3 is CASSLPATGNSEAFF. DNA for the CDR3: TGTGCCAGCAGCTTACCCGCCACGGGAAACTCCGAAGCTTTCTTT.

In this sample, this clone turned up a few times. This chain links TRBV4-2 with TRBJ1-1; D is possibly TRBD1 (5 bases). Trimming cost V 1 base and J 2 bases, with 11 bases left between them. This CDR3 is built from 15 residues. The germline gives CDR1 LGHNA, CDR2 YNFKEQ. Here the CDR3 DNA reads TGTGCCAGCAGCCAAGCCCCAGGGATTAACACTGAAGCTTTCTTT. This gives the protein CASSQAPGINTEAFF.

This clone was counted between two and nine times. This chain links TRBV6-5 with TRBJ1-1, with a possible D match to TRBD1 (6 bases). The germline gives CDR1 MNHEY, CDR2 SVGAGI. Trimming left V 6 bases short and J 4 bases short, with 12 bases between. This CDR3 is 13 amino acids long. The chain's CDR3 is CASRIRGGTEAFF. The CDR3 nucleotides are TGTGCCAGCAGAATCAGGGGTGGCACTGAAGCTTTCTTT.

The chain carries TRBV5-6 and TRBJ1-1, with D unclear. The CDR3 covers 16 residues. The V gene lost 2 bases and the J gene lost 2 bases, with 16 bases spanning the gap. The germline V gene has CDR1 SGHDT and CDR2 YYEEEE. This CDR3 reads CASSFSVHRDNTEAFF. CDR3 bases: TGTGCCAGCAGCTTTTCGGTGCACCGAGATAACACTGAAGCTTTCTTT.

J is TRBJ2-7 and V is TRBV15; possibly TRBD1 for D (5 bases). V lost 3 bases, J lost 2 bases, and 14 bases lay in between. The CDR3 has 15 residues. Germline V gene data show CDR1 as LNHNV and CDR2 as YYDKDF (reference sequence). Here the CDR3 reads CATSRPLGVAYEQYF. CDR3 DNA sequence: TGTGCCACCAGCAGGCCCTTAGGGGTCGCCTACGAGCAGTACTTC. The entire variable domain, with the rest obtained from reference TRBV15 and TRBJ2-7, is as follows: DAMVIQNPRYQVTQFGKPVTLSCSQTLNHNVMYWYQQKSSQAPKLLFHYYDKDFNNEADTPDNFQSRRPNTSFCFLDIRSPGLGDTAMYLCATSRPLGVAYEQYFGPGTRLTVT.

The chain uses TRBV14 and TRBJ1-2; tentative D call: TRBD1 (5 bases). The germline V gene encodes CDR1 SGHDN and CDR2 FVKESK. Trimming shortened V by 1 base and J by 5 bases, and 11 bases separated the two germline ends. The CDR3 has 14 residues. The CDR3 DNA is TGTGCCAGCAGCCAAGGAAAGGGGAATTATGGCTACACCTTC. Encoded protein: CASSQGKGNYGYTF.

The gene calls are TRBV5-1 and TRBJ2-7; either TRBD1 or TRBD2 may supply D (6 bases each). CDR3 size: 14 residues. The germline V gene encodes CDR1 SGHRS and CDR2 YFSETQ. Trimming took 4 bases from V and 3 from J, leaving 14 bases between them. Written as DNA, the CDR3 is TGCGCCAGCAGCCATGAGGGGGGAAGCTACGAGCAGTACTTC. Translation: CASSHEGGSYEQYF. The full variable domain, with the rest looked up from reference TRBV5-1 and TRBJ2-7, is KAGVTQTPRYLIKTRGQQVTLSCSPISGHRSVSWYQQTPGQGLQFLFEYFSETQRNKGNFPGRFSGRQFSNSRSEMNVSTLELGDSALYLCASSHEGGSYEQYFGPGTRLTVT.

This chain joins TRBV5-1 and TRBJ1-1; D perhaps matches TRBD1 (5 bases). CDR1 is SGHRS, CDR2 YFSETQ, per germline. The CDR3 length is 13 residues. Trimming cost V 6 bases and J 4 bases, with 13 bases left between them. The CDR3 bases are TGCGCCAGCAACCCCCAGGGAGGCACTGAAGCTTTCTTT. Protein product: CASNPQGGTEAFF. The entire variable domain, with the rest obtained from reference TRBV5-1 and TRBJ1-1, is as follows: KAGVTQTPRYLIKTRGQQVTLSCSPISGHRSVSWYQQTPGQGLQFLFEYFSETQRNKGNFPGRFSGRQFSNSRSEMNVSTLELGDSALYLCASNPQGGTEAFFGQGTRLTVV.

The chain recombines TRBV11-3 with TRBJ2-2; a possible D gene is TRBD2 (5 bases). This CDR3 spans 14 amino acids. Trimming removed 3 bases at V and 7 bases at J, with 12 bases between. Germline-derived CDR1 and CDR2 are SGHNT and YENEEA. CDR3 sequence reads: CASSFRRGYGELFF. The CDR3 DNA reads as TGTGCCAGCAGCTTCCGTCGGGGATACGGGGAGCTGTTTTTT.

The chain employs TRBV18 and TRBJ1-5; 10 nucleotides line up with TRBD1. The CDR3 loop spans 14 amino acids. Germline CDR1 is KGHSH and CDR2 is LQKENI. The V gene end was trimmed by 5 bases and the J gene end by 5 bases; junction bases not matched to a gene: 3. CDR3 DNA sequence: TGTGCCAGCTCAACCGGGACAGGGGATCAGCCCCAGCATTTT. Its translation: CASSTGTGDQPQHF.

The J gene is TRBJ1-3, the V gene TRBV19; D gene uncertain. V lost 3 bases, J lost 0 bases, and 9 bases lay in between. CDR3 length: 15 amino acids. Germline assignment: CDR1 LNHDA and CDR2 SQIVND (reference sequence). The CDR3 coding sequence is TGTGCCAGTAGTATTCCCAAAAGCTCTGGAAACACCATATATTTT. Protein sequence: CASSIPKSSGNTIYF.

This clone was counted a few times. The chain couples TRBV11-2 to TRBJ1-1; D unclear. Germline V gene data show CDR1 as SGHAT and CDR2 as FQNNGV. V was trimmed by 0 bases and J by 0 bases, leaving 8 bases between them. The CDR3 totals 15 residues. CDR3 sequence reads: CASSLEGWVNTEAFF. The CDR3 coding sequence is TGTGCCAGCAGCTTAGAAGGGTGGGTGAACACTGAAGCTTTCTTT. Full variable domain (missing parts from reference TRBV11-2 and TRBJ1-1): EAGVAQSPRYKIIEKRQSVAFWCNPISGHATLYWYQQILGQGPKLLIQFQNNGVVDDSQLPKDRFSAERLKGVDSTLKIQPAKLEDSAVYLCASSLEGWVNTEAFFGQGTRLTVV.

The genes are TRBV6-5 and TRBJ2-5; D is unresolved. The DNA end is a closer match to TRBJ2-7, so the J assignment may be wrong. The CDR3 is 14 amino acids. Germline V gives CDR1 MNHEY, CDR2 SVGAGI. The CDR3 reads CASRAPDGTYEQYF. The CDR3 DNA reads as TGTGCCAGCAGGGCCCCAGACGGAACCTACGAGCAGTACTTC.

The genes are TRBV7-2 and TRBJ1-1; the D gene is possibly TRBD1 (5 bases). This CDR3 region has 14 residues. From germline, CDR1 is SGHTA and CDR2 FQGNSA. The ends were cut back, 1 base at V and 5 bases at J, with 11 bases in the middle. The CDR3 region is CASSLEEGWTEAFF. The CDR3 bases are TGTGCCAGCAGCTTAGAGGAGGGGTGGACTGAAGCTTTCTTT.

This chain uses TRBV15 with TRBJ2-3; 10 nucleotides agree with TRBD1. CDR3 length: 18 residues. Trimming took 0 bases from V and 4 from J; bases not matched to a gene: 10. Germline lookup yields CDR1 LNHNV and CDR2 YYDKDF (reference sequence). CDR3 protein: CATSRDLDGTGAPDTQYF. CDR3 sequence (DNA): TGTGCCACCAGCAGAGATCTGGACGGGACAGGGGCCCCAGATACGCAGTATTTT.